This TCR beta chain was obtained from a study of T cell repertoires in cytomegalovirus infection. Background on the study: Indications of both CMV infection and matching HLA type were provided by public TCR beta signatures. Whole-study results and caveats: Carriers of CMV plus the relevant HLA were identified by cumulative public TCR beta family frequency. HLA-C-restricted CMV-specific TCR beta clonotypes prevailed in the ex vivo response.

This clonotype was detected many times. What it recognizes is unknown. TCRdb passed the reads through MiXCR, listing each CDR3 protein once. Here the sample spans some 70,000 distinct CDR3 sequences, 20% to 25% being singletons. This TCR came from a human donor in good health (CMV status not recorded). Some clones in this sample may be carry-over from other donors' samples. Material: PBMCs, sequenced either directly or after in vitro stimulation (not recorded which).

The CDR3: CASSPHSGTGGSGELFF. The CDR3 nucleotides are TGTGCCAGCAGCCCCCATTCCGGGACAGGGGGTTCCGGGGAGCTGTTTTTT. The chain recombines TRBV11-3 with TRBJ2-2, with TRBD1 matching over 11 bases. The CDR3 totals 17 residues. The germline V gene has CDR1 SGHNT and CDR2 YENEEA. V dropped 5 bases and J dropped 6; count of bases not matched to a gene: 11.